The clone carrying this TCR beta chain appeared once. The sample originates from a study of PD-1 blockade in mismatch repair-deficient tumors. From germline, CDR1 is SNHLY and CDR2 FYNNEI. Trimming stripped 6 bases from V and 2 bases from J, with 14 bases between. CDR3 length: 14 amino acids. Here immunoSEQ multiplex PCR was the method, and the copy in TCRdb shows in-frame clones only, minus some. The sample includes some 100,000 clones, 70% to 85% of them seen just once. The receptor comes from an adult with mismatch repair-deficient cancer. The input for sequencing was peripheral blood, taken 36 weeks after starting pembrolizumab. The chain combines TRBV2 with TRBJ2-7; tentatively, D is TRBD2 (5 bases). The CDR3 sequence: CASRPTSSTYEQYF. CDR3 DNA sequence: TGTGCCAGCAGACCGACATCTAGCACCTACGAGCAGTACTTC.